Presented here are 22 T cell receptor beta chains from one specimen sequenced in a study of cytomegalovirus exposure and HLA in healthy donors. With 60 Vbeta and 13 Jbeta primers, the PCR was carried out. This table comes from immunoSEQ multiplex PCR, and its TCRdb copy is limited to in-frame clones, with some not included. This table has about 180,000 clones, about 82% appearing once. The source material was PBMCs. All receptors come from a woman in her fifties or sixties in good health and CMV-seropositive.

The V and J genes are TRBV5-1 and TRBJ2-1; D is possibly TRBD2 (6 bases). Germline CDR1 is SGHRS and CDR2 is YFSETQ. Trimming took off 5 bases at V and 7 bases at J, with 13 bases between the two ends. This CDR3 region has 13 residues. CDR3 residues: CASSYSGANEQFF. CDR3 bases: TGCGCCAGCAGTTATAGCGGAGCGAATGAGCAGTTCTTC.

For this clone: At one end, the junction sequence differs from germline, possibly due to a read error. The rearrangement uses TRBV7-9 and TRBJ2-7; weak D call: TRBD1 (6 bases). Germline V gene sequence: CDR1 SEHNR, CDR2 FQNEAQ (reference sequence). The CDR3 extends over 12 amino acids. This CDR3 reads CSSSSGQSPWYF. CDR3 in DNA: TGTTCCAGCAGCTCTGGACAGAGCCCTTGGTACTTC. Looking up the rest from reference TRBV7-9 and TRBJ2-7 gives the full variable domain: DTGVSQNPRHKITKRGQNVTFRCDPISEHNRLYWYRQTLGQGPEFLTYFQNEAQLEKSRLLSDRFSAERPKGSFSTLEIQRTEQGDSAMYLCSSSSGQSPWYFGPGTRLTVT.

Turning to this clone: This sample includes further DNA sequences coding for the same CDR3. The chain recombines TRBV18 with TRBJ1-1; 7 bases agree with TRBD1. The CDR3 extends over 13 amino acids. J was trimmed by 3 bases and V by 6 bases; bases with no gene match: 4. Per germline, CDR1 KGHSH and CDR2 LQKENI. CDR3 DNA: TGTGCCAGCTCGCGCGACAGGGACACTGAAGCTTTCTTT. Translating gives CASSRDRDTEAFF.

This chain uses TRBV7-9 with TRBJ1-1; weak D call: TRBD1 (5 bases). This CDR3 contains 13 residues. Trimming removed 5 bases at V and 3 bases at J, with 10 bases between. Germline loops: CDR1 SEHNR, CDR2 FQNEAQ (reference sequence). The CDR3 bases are TGTGCCAGCAGCGAGCGACAGTACACTGAAGCTTTCTTT. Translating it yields CASSERQYTEAFF.

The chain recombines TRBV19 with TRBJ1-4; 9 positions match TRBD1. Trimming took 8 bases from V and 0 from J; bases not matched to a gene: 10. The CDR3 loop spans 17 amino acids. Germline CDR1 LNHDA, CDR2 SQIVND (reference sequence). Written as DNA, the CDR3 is TGTGCCAGTTCATACAGGGGGCTAACTTCAACTAATGAAAAACTGTTTTTT. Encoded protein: CASSYRGLTSTNEKLFF.

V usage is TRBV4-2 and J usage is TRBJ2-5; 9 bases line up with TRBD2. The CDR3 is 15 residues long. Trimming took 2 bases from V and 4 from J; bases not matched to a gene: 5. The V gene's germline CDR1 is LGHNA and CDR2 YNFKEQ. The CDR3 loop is CASSQPSGRPETQYF. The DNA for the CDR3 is TGTGCCAGCAGCCAACCAAGCGGGAGGCCAGAGACCCAGTACTTC.

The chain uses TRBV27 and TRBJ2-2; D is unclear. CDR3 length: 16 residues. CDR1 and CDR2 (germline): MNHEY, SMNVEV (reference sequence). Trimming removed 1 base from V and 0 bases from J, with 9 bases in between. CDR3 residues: CASSLYGLPNTGELFF. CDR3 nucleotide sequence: TGTGCCAGCAGTTTATATGGGCTCCCGAACACCGGGGAGCTGTTTTTT.

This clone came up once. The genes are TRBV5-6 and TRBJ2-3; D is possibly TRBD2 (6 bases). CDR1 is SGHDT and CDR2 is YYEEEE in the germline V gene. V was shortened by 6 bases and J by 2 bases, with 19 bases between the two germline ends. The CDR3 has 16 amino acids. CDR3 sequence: CASTPAQRASTDTQYF. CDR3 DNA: TGTGCCAGCACCCCTGCCCAGCGGGCCTCCACAGATACGCAGTATTTT.

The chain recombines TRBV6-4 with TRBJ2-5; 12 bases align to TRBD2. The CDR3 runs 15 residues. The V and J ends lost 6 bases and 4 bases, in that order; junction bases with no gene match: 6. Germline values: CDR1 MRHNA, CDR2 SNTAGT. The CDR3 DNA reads TGTGCCAGCAGACCTAGCGGGGGGGCATTAGAGACCCAGTACTTC. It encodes CASRPSGGALETQYF.

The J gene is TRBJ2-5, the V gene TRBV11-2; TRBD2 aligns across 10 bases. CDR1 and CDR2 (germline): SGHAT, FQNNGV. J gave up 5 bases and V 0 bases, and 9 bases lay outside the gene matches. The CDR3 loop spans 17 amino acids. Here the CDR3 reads CASSLDLAGVGRETQYF. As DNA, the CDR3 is TGTGCCAGCAGCTTAGACCTAGCGGGAGTGGGTCGGGAGACCCAGTACTTC.

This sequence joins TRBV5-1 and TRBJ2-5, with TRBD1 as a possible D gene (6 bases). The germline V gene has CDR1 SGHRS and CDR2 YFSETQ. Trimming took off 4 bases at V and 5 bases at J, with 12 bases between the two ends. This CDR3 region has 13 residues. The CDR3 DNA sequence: TGCGCCAGCAGCCTTCCAGGGGATGAGACCCAGTACTTC. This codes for CASSLPGDETQYF. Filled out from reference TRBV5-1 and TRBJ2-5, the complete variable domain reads KAGVTQTPRYLIKTRGQQVTLSCSPISGHRSVSWYQQTPGQGLQFLFEYFSETQRNKGNFPGRFSGRQFSNSRSEMNVSTLELGDSALYLCASSLPGDETQYFGPGTRLLVL.

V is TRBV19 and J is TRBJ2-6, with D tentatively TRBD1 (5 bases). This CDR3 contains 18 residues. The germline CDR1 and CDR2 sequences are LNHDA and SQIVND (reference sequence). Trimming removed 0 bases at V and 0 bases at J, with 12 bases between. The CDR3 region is CASSIEGATLSGANVLTF. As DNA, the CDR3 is TGTGCCAGTAGTATAGAAGGGGCCACTCTCTCTGGGGCCAACGTCCTGACTTTC.

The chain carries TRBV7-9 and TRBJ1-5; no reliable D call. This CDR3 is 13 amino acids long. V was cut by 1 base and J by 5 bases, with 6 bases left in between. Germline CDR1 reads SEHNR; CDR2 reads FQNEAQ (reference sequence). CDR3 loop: CASSLGQDQPQHF. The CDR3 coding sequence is TGTGCCAGCAGCTTAGGGCAAGATCAGCCCCAGCATTTT. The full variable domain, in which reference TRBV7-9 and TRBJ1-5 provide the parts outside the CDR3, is DTGVSQNPRHKITKRGQNVTFRCDPISEHNRLYWYRQTLGQGPEFLTYFQNEAQLEKSRLLSDRFSAERPKGSFSTLEIQRTEQGDSAMYLCASSLGQDQPQHFGDGTRLSIL.

The CDR3: CAWSRVVGQPQHF. CDR3 in DNA: TGTGCCTGGAGTCGGGTGGTCGGTCAGCCCCAGCATTTT. The rearrangement uses TRBV30 and TRBJ1-5; no clear D. This CDR3 is built from 13 residues. V lost 2 bases and J lost 6, with 11 bases in between. Germline values: CDR1 GTSNPN, CDR2 SVGIG (reference sequence).

The CDR3 bases are TGCGCCAGCAGCCAGGACAGTTTTTACGAGCAGTACTTC. Its protein is CASSQDSFYEQYF. The chain carries TRBV5-1 and TRBJ2-7; tentatively, D is TRBD1 (6 bases). Germline CDR1 is SGHRS and CDR2 is YFSETQ. Trimming took off 4 bases at V and 4 bases at J, with 12 bases between the two ends. The CDR3 is 13 residues long.

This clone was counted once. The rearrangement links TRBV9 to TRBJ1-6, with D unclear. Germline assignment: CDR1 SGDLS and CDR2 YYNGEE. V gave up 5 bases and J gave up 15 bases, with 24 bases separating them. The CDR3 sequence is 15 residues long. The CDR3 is CASSVGGRRVRDLHF. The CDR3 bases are TGTGCCAGCAGTGTCGGTGGGAGGCGGGTTAGAGACCTCCACTTT.

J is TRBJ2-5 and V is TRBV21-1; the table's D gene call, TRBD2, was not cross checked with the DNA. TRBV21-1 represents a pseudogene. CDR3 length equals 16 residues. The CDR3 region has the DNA TGTGCCAGTCCAGATAGCGGGGAATCGTACCAAGAGACCCAGTACTTC. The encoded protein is CASPDSGESYQETQYF.

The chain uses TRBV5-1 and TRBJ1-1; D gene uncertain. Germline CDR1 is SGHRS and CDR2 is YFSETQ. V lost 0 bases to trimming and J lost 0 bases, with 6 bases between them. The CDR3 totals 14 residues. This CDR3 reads CASSLGGLNTEAFF. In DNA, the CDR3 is TGCGCCAGCAGCTTGGGCGGCTTGAACACTGAAGCTTTCTTT.

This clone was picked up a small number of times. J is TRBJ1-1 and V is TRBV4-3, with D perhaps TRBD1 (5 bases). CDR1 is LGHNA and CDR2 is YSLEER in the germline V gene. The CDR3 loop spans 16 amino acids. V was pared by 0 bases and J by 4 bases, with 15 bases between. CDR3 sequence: CASSQDRGGGFTEAFF. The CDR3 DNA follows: TGCGCCAGCAGCCAAGATCGGGGGGGTGGTTTCACTGAAGCTTTCTTT.

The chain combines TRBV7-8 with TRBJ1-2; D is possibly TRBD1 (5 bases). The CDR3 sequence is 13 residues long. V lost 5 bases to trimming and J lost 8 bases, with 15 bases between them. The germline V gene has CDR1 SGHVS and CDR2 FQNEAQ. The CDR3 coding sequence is TGTGCCAGCAGCCTAGGGGACTCTTGGGGCTACACCTTC. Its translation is CASSLGDSWGYTF.

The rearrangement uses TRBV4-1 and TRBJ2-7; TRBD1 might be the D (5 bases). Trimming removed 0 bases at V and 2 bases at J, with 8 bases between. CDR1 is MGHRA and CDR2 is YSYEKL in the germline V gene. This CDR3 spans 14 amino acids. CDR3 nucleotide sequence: TGCGCCAGCAGCCAAGATCAGGGAACCTACGAGCAGTACTTC. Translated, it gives CASSQDQGTYEQYF.

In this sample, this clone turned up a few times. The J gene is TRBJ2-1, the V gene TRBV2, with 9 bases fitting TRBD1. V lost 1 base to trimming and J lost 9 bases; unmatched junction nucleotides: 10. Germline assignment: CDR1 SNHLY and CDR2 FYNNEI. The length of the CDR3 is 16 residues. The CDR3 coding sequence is TGTGCCAGCAGTGAAGGAGGGACAGGGATCTTCAGTGAGCAGTTCTTC. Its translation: CASSEGGTGIFSEQFF.